Presented here are 30 T cell receptor beta chains from one specimen sequenced in a study of identical twins. Each CDR3 protein gets one entry after TCRdb re-called the 5' RACE reads with MiXCR. This sample has 1.5 million to 2 million distinct CDR3 sequences; around 29% occur once, and the top ten carry under 0.35%. The sample was cord blood. Every receptor here comes from a newborn girl in good health.

The chain couples TRBV7-2 to TRBJ2-5; 7 nucleotides line up with TRBD2. The closer fit of TRBJ2-7 to the DNA end suggests the J call may be wrong. CDR1 is SGHTA, CDR2 FQGNSA, per germline. This CDR3 has 15 residues. CDR3 coding DNA: TGTGCCAGCAGCTTAGTTTCGGGGGGTGGGTACGAGCAGTACTTC. This translates into CASSLVSGGGYEQYF.

The chain carries TRBV10-3 and TRBJ2-3, with D perhaps TRBD1 (6 bases). This CDR3 has 20 residues. Germline V lookup: CDR1 ENHRY, CDR2 SYGVKD. V was trimmed by 3 bases and J by 6 bases, leaving 31 bases between them. CDR3 amino acids: CAISDTTGKYIEGDQDTQYF. The DNA for the CDR3 is TGTGCCATCAGTGACACCACGGGGAAGTATATTGAGGGGGATCAGGATACGCAGTATTTT.

Remarks on this clonotype: A much larger clone is a single base away; this may be a read error. This chain joins TRBV20-1 and TRBJ2-3, with no clear D. The CDR3 has 14 amino acids. Germline values: CDR1 DFQATT, CDR2 SNEGSKA (reference sequence). Trimming removed 3 bases from V and 0 bases from J, with 10 bases in between. In DNA form, the CDR3 reads TGCAGTGCTAGCCCAGCGACTAGCACAGATACGCAGTATTTT. It yields the protein CSASPATSTDTQYF.

In this sample, this clonotype turned up a few times. This chain connects TRBV20-1 to TRBJ2-7; D could derive from TRBD1 or TRBD2 (5 bases each). V lost 3 bases and J lost 6, with 21 bases in between. Germline V CDR1 and CDR2: DFQATT, SNEGSKA (reference sequence). This CDR3 comprises 15 residues. CDR3 amino acids: CSASRQRVGVGEQYF. As DNA, the CDR3 is TGCAGTGCTAGCCGACAGAGAGTGGGGGTGGGCGAGCAGTACTTC.

This rearrangement joins TRBV27 to TRBJ2-6; TRBD1 might be the D (6 bases). The CDR3 length is 16 residues. CDR1 MNHEY and CDR2 SMNVEV come from the germline V gene (reference sequence). V dropped 0 bases and J dropped 4 bases, with 10 bases sitting between them. The chain's CDR3 is CASSLSGQPGANVLTF. The CDR3 nucleotides are TGTGCCAGCAGTTTATCGGGACAACCAGGGGCCAACGTCCTGACTTTC.

This chain joins TRBV7-6 and TRBJ2-3, with TRBD2 matching 9 bases. Trimming at V came to 8 bases and at J to 6 bases, leaving 9 bases not matched to a gene. The CDR3 has 14 residues. CDR1 SGHVS and CDR2 FNYEAQ come from the germline V gene. Here the CDR3 reads CASSLGSGRDTQYF. CDR3 coding DNA: TGTGCCAGCTCACTCGGGAGCGGGAGGGATACGCAGTATTTT.

The chain combines TRBV20-1 with TRBJ2-3; D uncertain. The V end was cut by 3 bases, the J end by 6 bases, with 7 bases between. This CDR3 is 11 amino acids long. From germline, CDR1 is DFQATT and CDR2 SNEGSKA (reference sequence). The CDR3 sequence is CSASRLDTQYF. The DNA of the CDR3 is TGCAGTGCTAGCCGGTTGGATACGCAGTATTTT.

The rearrangement links TRBV4-1 to TRBJ2-6, with D hard to call. The V end was cut by 6 bases, the J end by 1 base, with 13 bases between. Germline CDR1 reads MGHRA; CDR2 reads YSYEKL. This CDR3 comprises 16 residues. For the CDR3, the DNA is TGCGCCAGCAGGGGTAGGGATCTGTCTGGGGCCAACGTCCTGACTTTC. It is translated as CASRGRDLSGANVLTF.

CDR3 DNA sequence: TGTGCCAGCAGTTACCGGGGAACTGGGGCCAACGTCCTGACTTTC. Translation gives CASSYRGTGANVLTF. The rearrangement uses TRBV6-2 or TRBV6-3 and TRBJ2-6; TRBD2 might be the D (5 bases). V was cut by 2 bases and J by 2 bases, with 7 bases left in between. Germline CDR1 is MNHEY and CDR2 is SVGEGT. CDR3 size: 15 residues.

V and J are TRBV4-2 and TRBJ2-7; TRBD2 agrees at 7 bases. Losses at the gene ends were 1 base for V and 3 bases for J; bases not matched to a gene: 15. This CDR3 spans 18 amino acids. Germline V gives CDR1 LGHNA, CDR2 YNFKEQ. The CDR3 loop reads CASSQVGSSREDRYEQYF. For the CDR3, the DNA is TGTGCCAGCAGCCAAGTGGGTTCTAGCCGGGAGGATCGCTACGAGCAGTACTTC.

This clonotype was observed a few times. The CDR3 nucleotides read TGTGCCACCAGCAGAGATTTGGCGTCTAGCGGTACGCAGTATTTT. This codes for CATSRDLASSGTQYF. This chain connects TRBV15 to TRBJ2-3, with 7 bases aligning to TRBD2. Germline CDR1 reads LNHNV; CDR2 reads YYDKDF (reference sequence). V dropped 0 bases and J dropped 8; count of bases not matched to a gene: 8. The CDR3 length is 15 residues.

The chain carries TRBV27 and TRBJ2-5; possible D gene TRBD2, 6 bases. Per the germline V gene, CDR1 is MNHEY and CDR2 is SMNVEV (reference sequence). Deletions cut 5 bases from V and 11 bases from J, with 21 bases between. The CDR3 runs 14 residues. CDR3 sequence reads: CASSPRTMGNEQYF. The DNA for the CDR3 is TGTGCCAGCAGTCCACGGACTATGGGGAATGAGCAGTACTTC.

This clonotype was counted a few times. The chain couples TRBV20-1 to TRBJ2-1, with D perhaps matching TRBD1 or TRBD2 (5 bases each). The CDR3 runs to 14 residues. V was pared by 6 bases and J by 2 bases, with 14 bases between. The V gene's germline CDR1 is DFQATT and CDR2 SNEGSKA (reference sequence). The CDR3 DNA reads TGCAGTGCCAGGGACCCCCGGACCTACAATGAGCAGTTCTTC. Its translation is CSARDPRTYNEQFF.

The chain employs TRBV7-8 and TRBJ1-1, with TRBD1 matching over 8 bases. J gave up 0 bases and V 5 bases, and 11 bases lay outside the gene matches. Germline loops: CDR1 SGHVS, CDR2 FQNEAQ. This CDR3 has 17 residues. As DNA, the CDR3 is TGTGCCAGCAGCGATGGACAGGGCTTACTCATGAACACTGAAGCTTTCTTT. It yields the protein CASSDGQGLLMNTEAFF.

The CDR3 DNA is TGTGCCATCAGAGATTCGACAGGCATGAACTATGGCTACACCTTC. Translated, it gives CAIRDSTGMNYGYTF. This chain connects TRBV10-3 to TRBJ1-2, with D maybe TRBD1 (6 bases). Looked up from germline, CDR1 is ENHRY and CDR2 is SYGVKD. The CDR3 length is 15 residues. V lost 6 bases to trimming and J lost 2 bases, with 16 bases between them.

The rearrangement uses TRBV28 and TRBJ2-1, with a possible D match to TRBD1 (8 bases). The J call is uncertain, as TRBJ2-7 better fits the DNA end. The V gene's germline CDR1 is MDHEN and CDR2 SYDVKM. This CDR3 has 16 residues. The CDR3 loop is CASTRSGGGSYNEQYF. CDR3 coding DNA: TGTGCCAGCACCCGGTCAGGGGGCGGGAGTTACAATGAGCAGTACTTC.

This CDR3 is CASSRETTIVHEQFF. The CDR3 DNA reads TGTGCCAGCAGCCGAGAGACTACTATAGTCCACGAGCAGTTCTTC. The V and J genes are TRBV7-2 and TRBJ2-1; possible D gene TRBD2, 5 bases. Trimming removed 5 bases at V and 10 bases at J, with 21 bases between. This CDR3 is built from 15 residues. CDR1 and CDR2 (germline): SGHTA, FQGNSA.

This clonotype was observed a handful of times. This chain links TRBV10-3 with TRBJ1-6, with TRBD1 matching 9 bases. This CDR3 comprises 16 residues. V was clipped by 2 bases and J by 6 bases; unmatched bases: 5. Germline assignment: CDR1 ENHRY and CDR2 SYGVKD. CDR3 sequence (DNA): TGTGCCATCAGTGAGACTGGGACAGGGAGTAATTCACCCCTCCACTTT. This translates into CAISETGTGSNSPLHF.

The sample holds a few counts of this clonotype. The rearrangement joins TRBV4-1 to TRBJ2-7, with D uncertain. Trimming removed 0 bases at V and 3 bases at J, with 15 bases between. Per germline, CDR1 MGHRA and CDR2 YSYEKL. There are 16 residues in the CDR3. The CDR3 is CASSQDSGSPLYEQYF. The CDR3 bases are TGCGCCAGCAGCCAAGATTCAGGAAGTCCCCTCTACGAGCAGTACTTC.

The chain has TRBV3-1 and TRBJ2-7; no reliable D call. Germline V gene lookup returns CDR1 LGHDT and CDR2 YNNKEL (reference sequence). CDR3 length: 14 residues. The V and J ends lost 4 bases and 1 base respectively, with 11 bases between them. CDR3 bases: TGTGCCAGCAGCCGAGTTATAAGTTCCTACGAGCAGTACTTC. It specifies CASSRVISSYEQYF.

The chain carries TRBV29-1 and TRBJ2-7, with 8 bases matching TRBD2. CDR1 and CDR2 (germline): SQVTM, ANQGSEA. CDR3 length: 23 amino acids. Trimming at V came to 3 bases and at J to 7 bases, leaving 38 bases not matched to a gene. The CDR3 loop is CSVEVGRLYNIARGGHWGNEQYF. The DNA for the CDR3 is TGCAGCGTTGAGGTGGGCCGATTATACAATATAGCCCGGGGGGGCCATTGGGGCAATGAGCAGTACTTC.

The V gene is TRBV6-6, the J gene TRBJ1-2, with 11 bases that match TRBD1. The CDR3 covers 16 residues. V lost 2 bases and J lost 5; bases outside the gene matches: 7. Germline V gives CDR1 MNHNY, CDR2 SVGAGI (reference sequence). CDR3 nucleotide sequence: TGTGCCAGCAGTTACGGGACTGGGACAGGGGGTTATGGCTACACCTTC. Residues: CASSYGTGTGGYGYTF.

This clonotype was recorded a few times. The J gene is TRBJ1-2, the V gene TRBV6-1; D not resolved. V lost 0 bases, J lost 1 base, and 6 bases lay in between. This CDR3 comprises 14 residues. Germline lookup yields CDR1 MNHNS and CDR2 SASEGT. The CDR3 region has the DNA TGTGCCAGCAGTGAAGCAACAAGTAACTATGGCTACACCTTC. Residues: CASSEATSNYGYTF.

The genes are TRBV25-1 and TRBJ2-7; TRBD1 might be the D (7 bases). Trimming shortened V by 8 bases and J by 4 bases, and 21 bases separated the two germline ends. Germline CDR1 reads MGHDK; CDR2 reads SYGVNS. The CDR3 loop spans 15 amino acids. This CDR3 reads CASEAGRGVFYEQYF. CDR3 nucleotide sequence: TGTGCCAGCGAAGCGGGCAGGGGGGTATTTTACGAGCAGTACTTC.

Comment on this clonotype: Germline is not matched at one junction end, which may reflect a read error. The chain has TRBV20-1 and TRBJ1-5; a weak D match, TRBD1 (5 bases). Germline V gives CDR1 DFQATT, CDR2 SNEGSKA (reference sequence). There are 16 residues in the CDR3. The CDR3 region is CGAFKRRGVSNQPQHF. In nucleotides, the CDR3 is TGCGGTGCCTTTAAAAGGAGGGGCGTCAGCAATCAGCCCCAGCATTTT.

This clonotype has a handful of counts. The chain uses TRBV2 and TRBJ1-4; tentative D call: TRBD1 (6 bases). The CDR3 totals 13 residues. Germline V gene data show CDR1 as SNHLY and CDR2 as FYNNEI. Trimming pared 6 bases from V and 6 bases from J, leaving 11 bases between. CDR3 in DNA: TGTGCCAGCAGCAGGGGCAGCTATGAAAAACTGTTTTTT. This sequence encodes CASSRGSYEKLFF.

There are many counts of this clonotype. The chain has TRBV4-1 and TRBJ2-1; D not resolved. V lost 2 bases to trimming and J lost 10 bases, with 9 bases between them. In germline, CDR1 is MGHRA, CDR2 YSYEKL. The CDR3 runs to 12 residues. The CDR3 nucleotides read TGCGCCAGCAGCCAACCCGTAGGGGAGCAGTTCTTC. It codes for CASSQPVGEQFF.

This clonotype was detected only a few times. J is TRBJ2-3 and V is TRBV7-9; the match to TRBD2 covers 7 bases. CDR3 size: 16 residues. Germline CDR1 SEHNR, CDR2 FQNEAQ (reference sequence). After removal of 6 bases from V and 2 bases from J, the junction contained 11 bases not matched to a gene. The CDR3 sequence is CASSFGVAGVTDTQYF. The DNA of the CDR3 is TGTGCCAGCAGTTTCGGGGTAGCGGGCGTCACAGATACGCAGTATTTT.

The CDR3 coding sequence is TGTGCCAGCAGCCCGAAAGGTCCAATGAACACTGAAGCTTTCTTT. Its protein product is CASSPKGPMNTEAFF. The V call is TRBV7-9, the J call TRBJ1-1; D not resolved. The CDR3 covers 15 residues. V lost 5 bases and J 0 bases, leaving 13 bases between the germline ends. Looked up from germline, CDR1 is SEHNR and CDR2 is FQNEAQ (reference sequence).

This rearrangement joins TRBV29-1 to TRBJ1-2, with a tentative D call TRBD1 (5 bases). The CDR3 covers 13 residues. Between the trimmed V and J ends, which lost 6 bases and 4 bases, there was a span of 15 bases. Germline loops: CDR1 SQVTM, CDR2 ANQGSEA. For the CDR3, the DNA is TGCAGCGTGGTCGGGGGGGGGACCTATGGCTACACCTTC. It translates to CSVVGGGTYGYTF.